This record concerns one T cell receptor (beta chain) sequence. These data are taken from a study of beta chain features in type 1 diabetes. V lost 0 bases to trimming and J lost 1 base, with 13 bases between them. CDR1 and CDR2 from the germline V gene are SQVTM and ANQGSEA. The CDR3 sequence is 16 residues long. TCRB transcripts that were expressed got sequenced, as all of the isolated RNA had been reverse transcribed. Naive, central memory and regulatory T cell samples yielded about 3.57 million reads on average. Clones were read by immunoSEQ multiplex PCR, and TCRdb kept only the in-frame ones, dropping some. The table has 350,000 to 450,000 clones, less than 15% seen once.

Sequencing was performed on naive CD4+ T cells from blood. This receptor was taken from a woman aged 18 to 35 in good health. The chain is built from TRBV29-1 and TRBJ2-4; D is perhaps TRBD1 (6 bases). The CDR3 coding sequence is TGCAGCGTTGAAGAACAGGGAAGTAAGGCCAAAAACATTCAGTACTTC. Its translation is CSVEEQGSKAKNIQYF.